This T cell receptor beta chain came from a study of blood T cells in healthy people across ages. The CDR3 loop spans 16 amino acids. CDR1 is MNHEY and CDR2 is SMNVEV in the germline V gene (reference sequence). V lost 5 bases, J lost 5 bases, and 21 bases lay in between. Then a second PCR, running about 7 to 11 cycles, was carried out with a sample-barcoded 5' primer and a J-beta primer mix. Via MiXCR, TCRdb re-called the 5' RACE reads, giving one row per CDR3 protein. Among under 1 million distinct CDR3 sequences listed, more than 40% were seen once. This chain uses TRBV27 with TRBJ1-1; D might be TRBD1 (5 bases). The clonotype comes from a man in his 60s in good health. The sample comprised blood. The CDR3 sequence: CASSTLRGEGLTEAFF. The CDR3 bases are TGTGCCAGCAGTACCCTACGCGGAGAGGGGTTGACTGAAGCTTTCTTT.